This passage covers 27 T cell receptor beta chains from one sample sequenced in a study of CD8+ T cells in alopecia areata (dated by TCRdb to 2016 to 2019). The meaning of the sample's time point label: approximately 4 weeks on oral tofacitinib. Sample treatment or condition, as interpreted from the label and publication: oral pan-JAK inhibitor, 5-10 mg twice daily. Libraries were built with the immunoSEQ multiplex PCR assay. For TCR sequencing, RNA was extracted from every sample and reverse transcribed into cDNA to serve as template. The immuneACCESS repertoire file appears here via TCRdb, limited to in-frame rearrangements. These files lack a portion of the clones; in checked studies, under half of the deficit traces to unresolved V genes, and the cause of the others is not known. The sample table holds about 200,000 clones, of which 60% were seen once. Less than 4% of the sample is held by the ten biggest clonotypes.

Material: CD4+ T cells sorted from blood, obtained at week 4, from a patient treated with tofacitinib. These receptors were obtained from a human donor with alopecia areata.

This clone has only a few counts. J is TRBJ1-2 and V is TRBV25-1; D is perhaps TRBD1 (6 bases). Germline V gives CDR1 MGHDK, CDR2 SYGVNS. The V end was cut by 4 bases, the J end by 6 bases, with 21 bases between. This CDR3 has 16 residues. The CDR3 bases are TGTGCCAGCAGTGGCATAAATTTTCAGGGGTATAATGGCTACACCTTC. Translated: CASSGINFQGYNGYTF.

This clone has only a few counts. This chain joins TRBV5-1 and TRBJ2-1; no clear D gene. This CDR3 has 13 amino acids. V was clipped by 0 bases and J by 15 bases, with 16 bases between them. Germline assignment: CDR1 SGHRS and CDR2 YFSETQ. CDR3 region: CASSLGPGENGFF. CDR3 sequence (DNA): TGCGCCAGCAGCTTGGGACCGGGCGAGAATGGGTTCTTC.

The chain has TRBV4-1 and TRBJ2-2; weak D call: TRBD2 (5 bases). Per the germline V gene, CDR1 is MGHRA and CDR2 is YSYEKL. The CDR3 is 14 residues long. V lost 1 base, J lost 5 bases, and 8 bases lay in between. The CDR3 region has the DNA TGCGCCAGCAGCCAAGGAGGGCCTACCGGGGAGCTGTTTTTT. Translation: CASSQGGPTGELFF.

The chain uses TRBV2 and TRBJ2-2; perhaps TRBD1 as D (6 bases). Germline V gene lookup returns CDR1 SNHLY and CDR2 FYNNEI. This CDR3 is built from 13 residues. V was pared by 6 bases and J by 5 bases, with 10 bases between. CDR3: CASRRDRTGELFF. CDR3 DNA: TGTGCCAGCAGGAGAGACAGGACCGGGGAGCTGTTTTTT.

The chain uses TRBV5-1 and TRBJ1-3; possible D gene TRBD1, 5 bases. V lost 3 bases, J lost 0 bases, and 7 bases lay in between. In germline, CDR1 is SGHRS, CDR2 YFSETQ. This CDR3 region has 14 residues. Here the CDR3 reads CASSSTVSGNTIYF. DNA for the CDR3: TGCGCCAGCAGCTCGACAGTCTCTGGAAACACCATATATTTT.

The chain is built from TRBV29-1 and TRBJ2-3; perhaps D is TRBD1 or TRBD2 (5 bases each). The germline CDR1 and CDR2 sequences are SQVTM and ANQGSEA. The CDR3 is 13 amino acids. Trimming took off 4 bases at V and 2 bases at J, with 10 bases between the two ends. This CDR3 reads CSVGDGPTDTQYF. CDR3 DNA: TGCAGCGTTGGGGACGGTCCCACAGATACGCAGTATTTT.

This sequence joins TRBV6-5 and TRBJ1-2, with D possibly being TRBD1 (5 bases). CDR1 is MNHEY, CDR2 SVGAGI, per germline. V lost 6 bases and J lost 9, with 20 bases in between. The CDR3 is 14 residues long. The CDR3 nucleotides read TGTGCCAGCAGCCCTGGACGGGAAAGGGGTCGCTACACCTTC. Its protein product is CASSPGRERGRYTF.

The chain recombines TRBV27 with TRBJ1-4; a possible D gene is TRBD1 (5 bases). Germline CDR1 MNHEY, CDR2 SMNVEV (reference sequence). V shed 5 bases and J shed 4 bases, with 11 bases lying between them. The length of the CDR3 is 14 residues. The CDR3 DNA sequence: TGTGCCAGCAGTCGGGACTTACTTAATGAAAAACTGTTTTTT. Its protein product is CASSRDLLNEKLFF.

The CDR3: CASSLRSRNSPLHF. For the CDR3, the DNA is TGTGCCAGCAGCTTAAGGTCGCGGAATTCACCCCTCCACTTT. The chain carries TRBV7-9 and TRBJ1-6; no definite D call. Germline values: CDR1 SEHNR, CDR2 FQNEAQ (reference sequence). V was pared by 2 bases and J by 7 bases, with 9 bases between. The CDR3 covers 14 residues.

The sample holds a few counts of this clone. The V call is TRBV4-1, the J call TRBJ2-5; tentatively, D is TRBD1 or TRBD2 (5 bases each). The CDR3 has 16 residues. Trimming pared 3 bases from V and 3 bases from J, leaving 17 bases between. In germline, CDR1 is MGHRA, CDR2 YSYEKL. Here the CDR3 reads CASSQTLTGTEETQYF. CDR3 nucleotide sequence: TGCGCCAGCAGCCAGACTCTAACCGGGACGGAAGAGACCCAGTACTTC.

The gene calls are TRBV6-5 and TRBJ1-6; tentatively, D is TRBD1 (6 bases). CDR3 length: 14 residues. Germline CDR1 is MNHEY and CDR2 is SVGAGI. V shed 6 bases and J shed 6 bases, with 12 bases lying between them. CDR3 coding DNA: TGTGCCAGCAGACCACAGGGATCTAATTCACCCCTCCACTTT. Its translation: CASRPQGSNSPLHF.

V usage is TRBV29-1 and J usage is TRBJ2-1; D uncertain. The V gene's germline CDR1 is SQVTM and CDR2 ANQGSEA. Trimming left V 1 base short and J 1 base short, with 5 bases between. CDR3 length: 13 residues. In DNA form, the CDR3 reads TGCAGCGTTGAAGGGGTTTCCTACAATGAGCAGTTCTTC. As protein: CSVEGVSYNEQFF.

This chain joins TRBV4-3 and TRBJ2-2; TRBD2 might be the D (6 bases). The germline gives CDR1 LGHNA, CDR2 YSLEER. The CDR3 extends over 16 amino acids. Between the trimmed V and J ends, which lost 0 bases and 7 bases, there was a span of 15 bases. The CDR3 region is CASSQDRTRRGGELFF. The CDR3 region has the DNA TGCGCCAGCAGCCAAGATAGGACCAGGCGGGGCGGGGAGCTGTTTTTT.

The chain carries TRBV5-1 and TRBJ2-7; 8 nucleotides agree with TRBD2. V was clipped by 4 bases and J by 2 bases; unmatched bases: 5. Looked up from germline, CDR1 is SGHRS and CDR2 is YFSETQ. This CDR3 has 14 residues. CDR3 sequence reads: CASSTSGSTYEQYF. The CDR3 DNA is TGCGCCAGCAGCACCAGCGGGAGCACCTACGAGCAGTACTTC. Full variable domain (rest looked up from reference TRBV5-1 and TRBJ2-7): KAGVTQTPRYLIKTRGQQVTLSCSPISGHRSVSWYQQTPGQGLQFLFEYFSETQRNKGNFPGRFSGRQFSNSRSEMNVSTLELGDSALYLCASSTSGSTYEQYFGPGTRLTVT.

This chain uses TRBV28 with TRBJ2-1, with TRBD2 matching over 14 bases. Trimming took 3 bases from V and 2 from J; bases not matched to a gene: 3. Germline V gene lookup returns CDR1 MDHEN and CDR2 SYDVKM. The CDR3 totals 17 residues. The CDR3 sequence is CASSLVTSGGAYNEQFF. The DNA for the CDR3 is TGTGCCAGCAGTTTGGTGACTAGCGGGGGGGCCTACAATGAGCAGTTCTTC.

Turning to this clone: Within the sample, other DNA sequences also encode this same CDR3. This chain connects TRBV30 to TRBJ2-7; 9 bases agree with TRBD2. Germline loops: CDR1 GTSNPN, CDR2 SVGIG (reference sequence). V gave up 0 bases and J gave up 4 bases; unmatched junction bases: 4. The CDR3 is made up of 14 amino acids. DNA of the CDR3: TGTGCCTGGAGTGTCAGCGGGGGGCTGTACGAGCAGTACTTC. Its protein product is CAWSVSGGLYEQYF.

This clone was detected only a few times. This chain uses TRBV20-1 with TRBJ2-5; no clear D. Trimming left V 5 bases short and J 4 bases short, with 5 bases between. Germline assignment: CDR1 DFQATT and CDR2 SNEGSKA (reference sequence). This CDR3 spans 10 amino acids. CDR3 sequence (DNA): TGCAGTGCTGAACCAGAGACCCAGTACTTC. Protein product: CSAEPETQYF.

This chain uses TRBV5-1 with TRBJ1-2, with D possibly matching TRBD1 (6 bases). V dropped 0 bases and J dropped 6 bases, with 9 bases sitting between them. Germline V gene data show CDR1 as SGHRS and CDR2 as YFSETQ. CDR3 size: 13 residues. CDR3 DNA sequence: TGCGCCAGCAGCTTGGACAGGGCGAATGGCTACACCTTC. Protein: CASSLDRANGYTF.

Only one count was recorded for this clone. V is TRBV4-3 and J is TRBJ1-1; the match to TRBD1 covers 7 bases. Trimming took 4 bases from V and 4 from J; bases not matched to a gene: 6. Germline V lookup: CDR1 LGHNA, CDR2 YSLEER. This CDR3 is 14 amino acids long. The CDR3 region is CASSRGQVGTEAFF. CDR3 DNA: TGCGCCAGCAGCCGCGGACAGGTCGGCACTGAAGCTTTCTTT.

The rearrangement links TRBV9 to TRBJ1-2, with 8 nucleotides matching TRBD1. Germline CDR1 SGDLS, CDR2 YYNGEE. Trimming cost V 4 bases and J 3 bases; bases outside gene matches: 8. The CDR3 extends over 15 amino acids. The CDR3 bases are TGTGCCAGCAGCCCCACCTGGGACAGGTACTATGGCTACACCTTC. It specifies CASSPTWDRYYGYTF.

The CDR3 loop is CAWSDLARIYEQYF. In nucleotides, the CDR3 is TGTGCCTGGAGTGATTTGGCCAGAATCTACGAGCAGTACTTC. The chain couples TRBV30 to TRBJ2-7; no firm D call. Trimming pared 1 base from V and 3 bases from J, leaving 13 bases between. Per the germline V gene, CDR1 is GTSNPN and CDR2 is SVGIG (reference sequence). The CDR3 contains 14 residues.

DNA for the CDR3: TGTGCCAGCAGCGTAGGGGTCTTAGGTTCACCCCTCCACTTT. This gives the protein CASSVGVLGSPLHF. J is TRBJ1-6 and V is TRBV9; no firm D call. V lost 0 bases, J lost 9 bases, and 10 bases lay in between. CDR3 length: 14 residues. Germline loops: CDR1 SGDLS, CDR2 YYNGEE.

This chain uses TRBV11-2 with TRBJ2-3; D possibly matches TRBD1 or TRBD2 (5 bases each). V dropped 1 base and J dropped 1 base, with 12 bases sitting between them. Looked up from germline, CDR1 is SGHAT and CDR2 is FQNNGV. CDR3 length equals 16 residues. The DNA of the CDR3 is TGTGCCAGCAGCTTAGTGAGGGGTGGGGGCACAGATACGCAGTATTTT. Encoded protein: CASSLVRGGGTDTQYF.

This sequence joins TRBV7-9 and TRBJ2-2; D gene unclear. V gave up 0 bases and J gave up 5 bases, with 10 bases separating them. The CDR3 consists of 15 residues. Germline V CDR1 and CDR2: SEHNR, FQNEAQ (reference sequence). The CDR3 DNA is TGTGCCAGCAGCTTAGCGGACGGAGTAACCGGGGAGCTGTTTTTT. Its protein is CASSLADGVTGELFF.

This rearrangement joins TRBV29-1 to TRBJ1-5, with TRBD1 identical over 9 bases. There are 14 residues in the CDR3. J gave up 3 bases and V 7 bases, and 7 bases lay outside the gene matches. Per the germline V gene, CDR1 is SQVTM and CDR2 is ANQGSEA. In nucleotides, the CDR3 is TGCAGCGCCCAAGACAGGGGGTTCAATCAGCCCCAGCATTTT. This sequence encodes CSAQDRGFNQPQHF.

This rearrangement joins TRBV29-1 to TRBJ2-6; 9 bases are a match to TRBD1. V shed 7 bases, J shed 1 base, and the junction held 2 bases outside the gene matches. From germline, CDR1 is SQVTM and CDR2 ANQGSEA. The CDR3 consists of 14 residues. CDR3 coding DNA: TGCAGCGCCGGGACAGGGTCTGGGGCCAACGTCCTGACTTTC. Translation gives CSAGTGSGANVLTF.

This clone is a singleton in its sample. The rearrangement links TRBV5-1 to TRBJ2-1, with D perhaps TRBD2 (6 bases). This CDR3 has 17 amino acids. V lost 4 bases to trimming and J lost 0 bases, with 17 bases between them. CDR1 SGHRS and CDR2 YFSETQ come from the germline V gene. CDR3 in amino acids: CASSTTGLPLSYNEQFF. CDR3 DNA: TGCGCCAGCAGCACAACGGGACTCCCTCTCTCCTACAATGAGCAGTTCTTC.